The 28 T cell receptor beta chains below were found in one sample sequenced in a study of radiotherapy plus CTLA-4 blockade in lung cancer. The repertoire was sequenced with immunoSEQ multiplex PCR; TCRdb's copy has only in-frame clones and lacks some. Among tens of thousands of clones listed, 78% were seen once. The sample in question was peripheral blood, obtained from a patient treated with radiotherapy plus ipilimumab. The receptor source for this set is a human donor with non-small cell lung cancer who had a complete response to radiotherapy plus ipilimumab.

The chain combines TRBV30 with TRBJ2-2, with D maybe TRBD1 (6 bases). This CDR3 has 13 residues. In germline, CDR1 is GTSNPN, CDR2 SVGIG (reference sequence). With 8 bases removed from V and 5 bases from J, the gap between germline ends came to 15 bases. DNA for the CDR3: TGTGCCCGTACAGGGCATCAGACCGGGGAGCTGTTTTTT. It specifies CARTGHQTGELFF.

The CDR3 protein is CASSPSKGGETEAFF. The CDR3 DNA reads TGTGCCAGCTCACCCTCTAAAGGAGGGGAAACTGAAGCTTTCTTT. The genes are TRBV18 and TRBJ1-1; D perhaps matches TRBD1 (5 bases). V gave up 3 bases and J gave up 5 bases, with 16 bases separating them. The V gene's germline CDR1 is KGHSH and CDR2 LQKENI. The CDR3 has 15 residues.

The chain joins TRBV6-6 to TRBJ1-3; 7 bases match TRBD1. The CDR3 is 14 amino acids. Germline values: CDR1 MNHNY, CDR2 SVGAGI (reference sequence). V dropped 6 bases and J dropped 3; count of bases not matched to a gene: 5. Here the CDR3 reads CASRTGAGGNTIYF. CDR3 nucleotides: TGTGCCAGCAGAACAGGGGCGGGTGGAAACACCATATATTTT.

Only a few counts were recorded for this clone. The chain is built from TRBV6-6 and TRBJ1-4; D is unclear. V lost 4 bases to trimming and J lost 10 bases, with 7 bases between them. This CDR3 spans 11 amino acids. CDR1 and CDR2 from the germline V gene are MNHNY and SVGAGI (reference sequence). The CDR3 DNA reads TGTGCCAGCAGTTCGTCTGGAAAACTGTTTTTT. The encoded protein is CASSSSGKLFF.

This clone was found once. The chain uses TRBV27 and TRBJ1-2; no definite D call. There are 16 residues in the CDR3. Germline CDR1 reads MNHEY; CDR2 reads SMNVEV (reference sequence). Trimming stripped 6 bases from V and 7 bases from J, with 24 bases between. The CDR3 loop is CASSNKGSNLLGGYTF. CDR3 DNA sequence: TGTGCCAGCAGCAATAAAGGATCCAACCTCTTAGGTGGCTACACCTTC.

This chain connects TRBV6-5 to TRBJ2-5; 8 nucleotides line up with TRBD2. CDR1 is MNHEY and CDR2 is SVGAGI in the germline V gene. This CDR3 comprises 16 residues. The V and J ends lost 0 bases and 5 bases, in that order; junction bases with no gene match: 8. Here the CDR3 reads CASSYSTSVASETQYF. In DNA form, the CDR3 reads TGTGCCAGCAGTTACTCGACTAGCGTAGCGTCTGAGACCCAGTACTTC.

The chain carries TRBV2 and TRBJ2-3, with 10 bases matching TRBD1. Per the germline V gene, CDR1 is SNHLY and CDR2 is FYNNEI. There are 14 residues in the CDR3. The junction had 5 bases not matched to a gene; V was cut back by 6 bases and J by 5 bases. This CDR3 reads CASRVTGGRDTQYF. The CDR3 DNA follows: TGTGCCAGCAGAGTGACAGGGGGCAGAGATACGCAGTATTTT.

V usage is TRBV7-9 and J usage is TRBJ2-7; D unclear. Germline CDR1 is SEHNR and CDR2 is FQNEAQ (reference sequence). V dropped 4 bases and J dropped 5 bases, with 9 bases sitting between them. This CDR3 has 12 residues. CDR3 protein: CASSSLRDEQYF. CDR3 nucleotides: TGTGCCAGCAGCTCCCTAAGGGACGAGCAGTACTTC.

The chain joins TRBV29-1 to TRBJ2-1, with 11 positions matching TRBD1. Germline V gene sequence: CDR1 SQVTM, CDR2 ANQGSEA. V was pared by 6 bases and J by 0 bases, with 13 bases of the junction left unmatched. The CDR3 spans 18 residues. CDR3 in DNA: TGCAGCGTGGACCGGGACAGGGGGTCGCTTCGCTCCTACAATGAGCAGTTCTTC. It specifies CSVDRDRGSLRSYNEQFF.

The rearrangement links TRBV7-8 to TRBJ2-1; D is undetermined. Germline values: CDR1 SGHVS, CDR2 FQNEAQ. V lost 4 bases, J lost 5 bases, and 12 bases lay in between. This CDR3 has 14 amino acids. The CDR3 is CASSYGLPDNEQFF. The CDR3 DNA reads TGTGCCAGCAGCTATGGGTTGCCCGACAATGAGCAGTTCTTC.

The chain links TRBV18 to TRBJ1-6; possible D gene TRBD1, 5 bases. The V and J ends lost 2 bases and 7 bases respectively, with 15 bases between them. Per the germline V gene, CDR1 is KGHSH and CDR2 is LQKENI. The CDR3 has 16 amino acids. CDR3 loop: CASSPNTGPINSPLHF. In DNA, the CDR3 is TGTGCCAGCTCACCAAACACGGGACCGATAAATTCACCCCTCCACTTT.

This clone was recorded only once. This chain's CDR3 is CASSQFPSGNIQYF. Written as DNA, the CDR3 is TGCGCCAGCAGCCAATTTCCTAGCGGGAACATTCAGTACTTC. This rearrangement joins TRBV4-1 to TRBJ2-4; 8 bases agree with TRBD2. Germline loops: CDR1 MGHRA, CDR2 YSYEKL. The CDR3 is 14 amino acids. J was trimmed by 7 bases and V by 2 bases; bases with no gene match: 4.

The chain is built from TRBV29-1 and TRBJ1-2; D is unclear. Per the germline V gene, CDR1 is SQVTM and CDR2 is ANQGSEA. Trimming took 1 base from V and 3 from J, leaving 6 bases between them. The CDR3 length is 12 residues. CDR3 sequence (DNA): TGCAGCGTTGAAGGCGGCTACTATGGCTACACCTTC. Its translation is CSVEGGYYGYTF.

The table lists this clone with a few counts. At one end the junction does not follow the germline gene, possibly because of a read error. This chain links TRBV6-5 with TRBJ1-2, with unresolved D. This CDR3 region has 14 residues. Per the germline V gene, CDR1 is MNHEY and CDR2 is SVGAGI. The CDR3 loop reads CASSYFGRNYGYTF. DNA of the CDR3: TGTGCCAGCAGCTACTTCGGACGTAACTATGGCTACACCTTC.

The chain combines TRBV7-8 with TRBJ2-1, with D perhaps given as TRBD1 or TRBD2 (7 bases each). The V end lost 6 bases, the J end lost 2 bases, and 20 bases lay between the germline ends. The CDR3 is 17 residues long. The germline gives CDR1 SGHVS, CDR2 FQNEAQ. This CDR3 reads CASSLSPPGGAYNEQFF. For the CDR3, the DNA is TGTGCCAGCAGTTTAAGCCCTCCAGGGGGGGCCTACAATGAGCAGTTCTTC.

The chain links TRBV18 to TRBJ1-2; perhaps TRBD1 as D (5 bases). V lost 0 bases, J lost 8 bases, and 16 bases lay in between. This CDR3 comprises 15 residues. The germline gives CDR1 KGHSH, CDR2 LQKENI. CDR3 DNA sequence: TGTGCCAGCTCACCACCGATTGGGGCACCGGGGGGCTACACCTTC. Encoded protein: CASSPPIGAPGGYTF.

The chain combines TRBV7-2 with TRBJ2-4, with a weak D call TRBD1 (5 bases). The germline gives CDR1 SGHTA, CDR2 FQGNSA. The CDR3 is 13 amino acids. V lost 3 bases, J lost 7 bases, and 10 bases lay in between. CDR3 sequence: CASSFDSRNIQYF. CDR3 in DNA: TGTGCCAGCAGCTTCGACAGTCGCAACATTCAGTACTTC.

This clone showed up just once. This chain uses TRBV5-6 with TRBJ2-4; D possibly corresponds to TRBD2 (5 bases). V lost 3 bases and J lost 3, with 16 bases in between. Germline V gives CDR1 SGHDT, CDR2 YYEEEE. CDR3 size: 16 residues. CDR3 sequence reads: CASSSLNLGVKNIQYF. CDR3 nucleotide sequence: TGTGCCAGCAGCTCCCTTAACCTCGGGGTCAAAAACATTCAGTACTTC.

This sequence joins TRBV29-1 and TRBJ1-2; TRBD1 matches 7 bases. V was pared by 5 bases and J by 4 bases, with 19 bases of the junction left unmatched. Germline V CDR1 and CDR2: SQVTM, ANQGSEA. The CDR3 covers 17 residues. Written as DNA, the CDR3 is TGCAGCGTTCCCCATCCCCCCCTGACAGGGTCTGCCTATGGCTACACCTTC. The encoded protein is CSVPHPPLTGSAYGYTF.

This clone was counted a single time. The chain couples TRBV27 to TRBJ2-7; 11 bases line up with TRBD1. The CDR3 spans 14 residues. V gave up 6 bases and J gave up 4 bases; unmatched junction bases: 5. CDR1 is MNHEY, CDR2 SMNVEV, per germline (reference sequence). The CDR3 loop reads CASSWTGGVYEQYF. CDR3 in DNA: TGTGCCAGCAGCTGGACAGGGGGCGTTTACGAGCAGTACTTC.

This clone was counted a single time. The rearrangement links TRBV12-2 to TRBJ1-2; the table names TRBD1, a call not compared with the DNA. TRBV12-2 is reported as a pseudogene. This CDR3 contains 17 residues. CDR3 protein: CASRLIRDDRFNYGYTF. CDR3 in DNA: TGTGCAAGTCGCTTAATCAGGGATGATAGATTCAACTATGGCTACACCTTC.

The chain employs TRBV27 and TRBJ1-1, with a possible D match to TRBD1 (5 bases). This CDR3 comprises 16 residues. Trimming shortened V by 0 bases and J by 0 bases, and 11 bases separated the two germline ends. Germline V gene sequence: CDR1 MNHEY, CDR2 SMNVEV (reference sequence). This chain's CDR3 is CASSLSLGRVNTEAFF. Here the CDR3 DNA reads TGTGCCAGCAGTTTATCCCTGGGACGGGTGAACACTGAAGCTTTCTTT.

The rearrangement links TRBV10-3 to TRBJ2-3, with TRBD2 as a possible D gene (7 bases). V was pared by 2 bases and J by 2 bases, with 11 bases between. Germline V gene lookup returns CDR1 ENHRY and CDR2 SYGVKD. This CDR3 spans 15 amino acids. In DNA, the CDR3 is TGTGCCATCAGTGAGGCGGGGGCCTTCACAGATACGCAGTATTTT. Translating it yields CAISEAGAFTDTQYF.

The chain couples TRBV6-5 to TRBJ2-5, with 9 bases that match TRBD1. V was clipped by 0 bases and J by 2 bases; unmatched bases: 1. Germline V gene sequence: CDR1 MNHEY, CDR2 SVGAGI. CDR3 size: 15 residues. CDR3 DNA sequence: TGTGCCAGCAGTTACTCAGGGACAGGGCAAGAGACCCAGTACTTC. Its translation is CASSYSGTGQETQYF.

This chain connects TRBV10-3 to TRBJ1-1; 10 bases align to TRBD1. CDR1 is ENHRY and CDR2 is SYGVKD in the germline V gene. V lost 4 bases, J lost 3 bases, and 2 bases stayed unmatched. The CDR3 is 14 amino acids. The CDR3 region is CAISGGTGDTEAFF. The CDR3 nucleotides are TGTGCCATCAGTGGCGGGACAGGGGACACTGAAGCTTTCTTT.

This clone was seen only a few times. The chain links TRBV11-2 to TRBJ1-1; D ambiguous. Trimming stripped 5 bases from V and 7 bases from J, with 17 bases between. In germline, CDR1 is SGHAT, CDR2 FQNNGV. The CDR3 totals 14 residues. The CDR3 DNA reads as TGTGCCAGCAGCCCCCCGTGGGGTCGATTTGAAGCTTTCTTT. As protein: CASSPPWGRFEAFF.

This clone was seen more than once but under ten times. This chain joins TRBV6-5 and TRBJ1-2, with 9 bases that match TRBD1. Unmatched junction bases numbered 5, after V lost 6 bases and J lost 6 bases. Germline-derived CDR1 and CDR2 are MNHEY and SVGAGI. The length of the CDR3 is 13 residues. This CDR3 is CASRGQGRDGYTF. Written as DNA, the CDR3 is TGTGCCAGCAGGGGACAGGGTAGGGATGGCTACACCTTC.

CDR3 sequence: CAWTGDSLNSPLHF. CDR3 nucleotide sequence: TGTGCCTGGACTGGGGACAGCCTAAATTCACCCCTCCACTTT. The rearrangement joins TRBV30 to TRBJ1-6; 7 bases align to TRBD1. Trimming took 4 bases from V and 7 from J; bases not matched to a gene: 7. This CDR3 contains 14 residues. Germline V CDR1 and CDR2: GTSNPN, SVGIG (reference sequence).